The 14 T cell receptor beta chains in this list originate from one sample, sequenced in a study of blood T cell repertoires in COVID-19. The repertoire was sequenced with immunoSEQ multiplex PCR; TCRdb's copy has only in-frame clones and lacks some. Of nearly 25,000 clones in the sample, about 89% were seen once. The sequenced sample was peripheral blood. These receptors all come from a man in his 70s with acute or convalescent COVID-19.

V usage is TRBV20-1 and J usage is TRBJ1-1; D possibly corresponds to TRBD1 (5 bases). Germline CDR1 and CDR2: DFQATT and SNEGSKA (reference sequence). CDR3 length: 13 residues. V lost 3 bases, J lost 1 base, and 9 bases lay in between. The CDR3 reads CSASVGQNTEAFF. Here the CDR3 DNA reads TGCAGTGCTAGTGTCGGACAGAACACTGAAGCTTTCTTT.

This chain links TRBV27 with TRBJ2-3; 9 bases are a match to TRBD2. V dropped 6 bases and J dropped 3; count of bases not matched to a gene: 4. Germline CDR1 is MNHEY and CDR2 is SMNVEV (reference sequence). The CDR3 consists of 14 residues. CDR3 sequence: CASSPTSGTDTQYF. The CDR3 coding sequence is TGTGCCAGCAGCCCGACTAGCGGAACAGATACGCAGTATTTT.

The CDR3 DNA reads TGTGCCAGCAGCTTATCCGTGGCTCCAGAGACCCAGTACTTC. It is translated as CASSLSVAPETQYF. This chain joins TRBV7-9 and TRBJ2-5; D call uncertain. The CDR3 consists of 14 residues. Deletions cut 2 bases from V and 4 bases from J, with 11 bases between. Germline CDR1 SEHNR, CDR2 FQNEAQ (reference sequence).

This chain joins TRBV10-2 and TRBJ1-5; the D is unclear. The CDR3 extends over 15 amino acids. V was cut by 2 bases and J by 8 bases, with 16 bases left in between. Germline lookup yields CDR1 WSHSY and CDR2 SAAADI. As DNA, the CDR3 is TGCGCCAGCAGTGAGATCTGGAACGGAGAGGAGCCCCAGCATTTT. Its translation is CASSEIWNGEEPQHF.

This clone has a handful of counts. The chain combines TRBV21-1 with TRBJ2-5; no DNA check was done on the table's D call, TRBD1. TRBV21-1 is a pseudogene. The CDR3 has 17 residues. CDR3 protein: CASSKEEQGRIEETQYF. In DNA form, the CDR3 reads TGTGCCAGCAGCAAAGAGGAACAGGGGCGGATTGAAGAGACCCAGTACTTC.

This clone was observed a single time. The V call is TRBV28, the J call TRBJ2-3; D is possibly TRBD1 (6 bases). This CDR3 region has 15 residues. The V and J ends lost 5 bases and 10 bases respectively, with 22 bases between them. CDR1 is MDHEN, CDR2 SYDVKM, per germline. CDR3 region: CASSPRLGGAGAQYF. In DNA form, the CDR3 reads TGTGCCAGCAGTCCCCGCCTAGGGGGTGCAGGTGCGCAGTATTTT.

The genes are TRBV12-2 and TRBJ2-2; no check of the table's D call, TRBD2, against the DNA was made. TRBV12-2 is flagged as a pseudogene. The CDR3 length is 19 residues. In DNA, the CDR3 is TGTGCAAGTCGCTTACCAAGGACTAGCGGGAGCGCGAACACCGGGGAGCTGTTTTTT. It translates to CASRLPRTSGSANTGELFF.

The gene calls are TRBV4-1 and TRBJ2-2; 14 bases align to TRBD2. The germline V gene encodes CDR1 MGHRA and CDR2 YSYEKL. Unmatched junction bases numbered 7, after V lost 4 bases and J lost 3 bases. CDR3 length: 18 amino acids. The CDR3 coding sequence is TGCGCCAGCAGCCCCGGGACTAGCGGGAGTAAAGACACCGGGGAGCTGTTTTTT. It is translated as CASSPGTSGSKDTGELFF.

The CDR3 coding sequence is TGTGCCACCCTTCGGGACAGGGGATCATACGAGCAGTACTTC. This codes for CATLRDRGSYEQYF. The V call is TRBV2, the J call TRBJ2-7, with TRBD1 matching over 10 bases. This CDR3 is built from 14 residues. Germline-derived CDR1 and CDR2 are SNHLY and FYNNEI. With 10 bases clipped from V and 4 bases from J, the junction kept 10 bases outside the gene matches.

The chain uses TRBV18 and TRBJ2-7, with 7 bases that match TRBD2. Germline CDR1 is KGHSH and CDR2 is LQKENI. There are 17 residues in the CDR3. Trimming took 3 bases from V and 4 from J; bases not matched to a gene: 15. CDR3 protein: CASSPEVIAGPRYEQYF. CDR3 DNA sequence: TGTGCCAGCTCACCGGAGGTAATAGCGGGTCCCCGGTACGAGCAGTACTTC.

The gene calls are TRBV29-1 and TRBJ2-2; TRBD1 agrees at 8 bases. V dropped 7 bases and J dropped 7; count of bases not matched to a gene: 5. Germline V CDR1 and CDR2: SQVTM, ANQGSEA. The CDR3 is made up of 12 amino acids. In DNA form, the CDR3 reads TGCAGCGGCAGGGGGCACGGCGGGGAGCTGTTTTTT. It codes for CSGRGHGGELFF.

V and J are TRBV5-6 and TRBJ2-2; 9 positions agree with TRBD1. The CDR3 sequence is 15 residues long. In germline, CDR1 is SGHDT, CDR2 YYEEEE. With V trimmed by 0 bases and J by 4 bases, 1 base remained unmatched. CDR3 protein: CASSLGDRATGELFF. CDR3 sequence (DNA): TGTGCCAGCAGCTTGGGGGACAGGGCCACCGGGGAGCTGTTTTTT. Variable domain in full (rest from reference TRBV5-6 and TRBJ2-2): DAGVTQSPTHLIKTRGQQVTLRCSPKSGHDTVSWYQQALGQGPQFIFQYYEEEERQRGNFPDRFSGHQFPNYSSELNVNALLLGDSALYLCASSLGDRATGELFFGEGSRLTVL.

The chain links TRBV3-1 (or the pseudogene TRBV3-2) to TRBJ1-1, with TRBD1 matching over 7 bases. The CDR3 has 14 residues. CDR1 and CDR2 (germline): LGHDT, YNNKEL (reference sequence). Unmatched junction bases numbered 7, after V lost 9 bases and J lost 0 bases. The CDR3 DNA is TGTGCCAGTCACAGGGGAAGCATGAACACTGAAGCTTTCTTT. Translated, it gives CASHRGSMNTEAFF.

The chain couples TRBV28 to TRBJ1-1; a possible D gene is TRBD1 (5 bases). CDR1 is MDHEN, CDR2 SYDVKM, per germline. This CDR3 has 14 residues. V was pared by 1 base and J by 1 base, with 7 bases between. CDR3 coding DNA: TGTGCCAGCAGTTTATACAGGAGGAACACTGAAGCTTTCTTT. Residues: CASSLYRRNTEAFF.